These T cell receptor beta chains were read from a single sample in a study of T cells in Graves' hyperthyroidism and ophthalmopathy. From the multiplex PCR reads, TCRdb called clonotypes with MiXCR, one entry per CDR3 protein. The repertoire holds under 550,000 distinct CDR3 sequences, approximately 20% seen once, with over 45% in the top ten. Sequencing used blood. The receptors shown here come from a middle-aged man with Graves' ophthalmopathy. Each CDR3 is given with its conserved first and last residue.

j_gene	v_gene	CDR3aa
TRBJ2-3	TRBV7-3	CASSLLTSGGRTDTQYF
TRBJ2-7	TRBV19	CASSDIGGRDEQYF
TRBJ2-3	TRBV20-1	CSASPGYSTDTQYF
TRBJ2-3	TRBV30	CAWSVRGGPADTQYF
TRBJ2-2	TRBV5-8	CASSLGQVAGTGELFF
TRBJ1-2	TRBV5-1	CASTLGRSGNYGYTF
TRBJ2-2	TRBV6-1	CASRGGQGKGELFF
TRBJ2-1	TRBV9	CASSVGNRDYSQFF
TRBJ1-6	TRBV4-2	CASSQGSSVNSPLHF
TRBJ2-7	TRBV27	CASSLGTPQSYEQYF
TRBJ2-3	TRBV12-3/TRBV12-4	CASSLRDDPDTQYF
TRBJ2-2	TRBV5-6	CASSWTGRGNTGELFF
TRBJ2-5	TRBV6-2/TRBV6-3	CASSYSTGGGFQETQYF
TRBJ1-6	TRBV7-2	CASSFQENSPLHF
TRBJ1-2	TRBV7-2	CASSGQSVNYGYTF
TRBJ1-3	TRBV20-1	CSAGAATGNTIYF
TRBJ2-1	TRBV18	CASSVGQGYNEQFF
TRBJ2-1	TRBV28	CASISGLAGGGEQFF
TRBJ1-2	TRBV6-1	CASTVWSQLNYGYTF
TRBJ1-1	TRBV5-1	CASGLEPPGVNTEAFF
TRBJ2-1	TRBV20-1	CSAPALAGVNEQFF
TRBJ2-7	TRBV20-1	CSAPPSWGAGGLDEQYF
TRBJ2-7	TRBV5-1	CASSQNIGQTYEQYF
TRBJ2-1	TRBV19	CASVSPLAGGINEQFF
TRBJ2-7	TRBV5-1	CASSWGSRTSSYEQYF
TRBJ1-2	TRBV20-1	CSARDITAFNHYGYTF
TRBJ1-2	TRBV29-1	CSVVQGNGDYGYTF
TRBJ1-5	TRBV6-1	CASSESRGPVPQHF
TRBJ1-1	TRBV6-1	CASTKDPEAFF
TRBJ1-1	TRBV30	CAWSVQGGEMNTEAFF
TRBJ2-3	TRBV7-9	CVSSLRQTLSTDTQYF
TRBJ2-5	TRBV5-1	CASSWAGQLQETQYF
TRBJ2-7	TRBV7-2	CASSLLGGSFYEQYF
TRBJ2-7	TRBV7-3	CASSPNSAGSNEQYF
TRBJ2-3	TRBV20-1	CSASIDSSPDTQYF
TRBJ1-5	TRBV7-6	CASRGGGTSNQPQHF
TRBJ2-7	TRBV11-2	CASSLEISRDYEQYF
TRBJ2-7	TRBV6-1	CASSSAQVGEQYF
TRBJ2-4	TRBV7-2	CASSQDRTSGAKNIQYF
TRBJ2-3	TRBV7-3	CASSGKRGGLDTQYF
TRBJ2-1	TRBV20-1	CSAGDPRSYNEQFF
TRBJ2-7	TRBV5-1	CASRLASSSYEQYF
TRBJ2-1	TRBV20-1	CSASLPGRGNEQFF
TRBJ2-7	TRBV7-9	CASSLLGRAREQYF
TRBJ2-2	TRBV2	CASRKGAGSTGELFF
TRBJ2-2	TRBV9	CASSPKGGYGGELFF
TRBJ2-1	TRBV11-2	CASSLITGVNNEQFF
TRBJ2-5	TRBV10-3	CATRDGQETQYF
TRBJ2-5	TRBV6-2/TRBV6-3	CASRDNRGLRETQYF
TRBJ1-3	TRBV20-1	CSVPDVSSGNTIYF
TRBJ2-7	TRBV6-1	CASSDYRVTYTSYEQYF
TRBJ1-1	TRBV10-3	CAIRGQANTEAFF
TRBJ1-2	TRBV11-2	CASSSPDGYTF
TRBJ2-2	TRBV5-1	CASGLAGDGELFF
TRBJ2-4	TRBV7-9	CASSLAQLAKNIQYF
TRBJ1-1	TRBV19	CASRQRGNTEAFF
TRBJ2-1	TRBV7-9	CASSLRTMGTSEQFF
TRBJ2-1	TRBV29-1	CSVTGTRLAGYNEQFF
TRBJ1-2	TRBV5-1	CASSLRSPPVGYTF
TRBJ2-2	TRBV7-9	CASSSSYYGGELFF